This entry lists 22 T cell receptor beta chains sequenced from one sample in a study of blood T cell repertoires in COVID-19. Profiled with immunoSEQ multiplex PCR; TCRdb holds only in-frame clones, not every one. Among approximately 97,000 clones listed, 75% to 90% were seen once. Sequenced: peripheral blood. These receptors came from a man older than 75 with acute or convalescent COVID-19.

The V call is TRBV28, the J call TRBJ1-4; 8 nucleotides align to TRBD1. The length of the CDR3 is 15 residues. Trimming removed 5 bases from V and 4 bases from J; junction bases left unmatched: 6. Looked up from germline, CDR1 is MDHEN and CDR2 is SYDVKM. The CDR3: CASSDTGGRNEKLFF. CDR3 DNA sequence: TGTGCCAGCAGTGATACAGGGGGTCGTAATGAAAAACTGTTTTTT.

The chain employs TRBV6-5 and TRBJ1-3; 10 bases agree with TRBD1. From germline, CDR1 is MNHEY and CDR2 SVGAGI. Trimming at V came to 5 bases and at J to 3 bases, leaving 4 bases not matched to a gene. This CDR3 is built from 15 residues. The CDR3 protein is CASSLGTGVGNTIYF. DNA of the CDR3: TGTGCCAGCAGTCTAGGGACAGGGGTTGGAAACACCATATATTTT.

The rearrangement uses TRBV7-8 and TRBJ2-7; possibly TRBD2 for D (5 bases). V lost 1 base to trimming and J lost 2 bases, with 12 bases between them. This CDR3 comprises 15 residues. Germline values: CDR1 SGHVS, CDR2 FQNEAQ. The CDR3 sequence: CASSLGPSRTYEQYF. CDR3 DNA sequence: TGTGCCAGCAGCTTAGGCCCTAGCAGAACCTACGAGCAGTACTTC.

The chain employs TRBV30 and TRBJ1-2; D is ambiguous. CDR3 length equals 14 residues. V lost 0 bases and J 4 bases, leaving 12 bases between the germline ends. Germline V lookup: CDR1 GTSNPN, CDR2 SVGIG (reference sequence). For the CDR3, the DNA is TGTGCCTGGAGTGTACTTGTTGGGCTCTATGGCTACACCTTC. Translation: CAWSVLVGLYGYTF.

The chain has TRBV4-1 and TRBJ1-5; tentatively, D is TRBD1 (5 bases). With 2 bases removed from V and 7 bases from J, the gap between germline ends came to 15 bases. The CDR3 has 15 residues. Germline CDR1 MGHRA, CDR2 YSYEKL. As DNA, the CDR3 is TGCGCCAGCAGCCAAACGGACGGGGGGGGACAGCCCCAGCATTTT. Amino acid sequence: CASSQTDGGGQPQHF.

The chain carries TRBV29-1 and TRBJ1-5; 7 bases are a match to TRBD1. The CDR3 spans 13 residues. The trim removed 6 bases at V and 3 bases at J, leaving 5 bases unmatched. Germline assignment: CDR1 SQVTM and CDR2 ANQGSEA. The CDR3 bases are TGCAGCGTCGGAACAGGGGCCAATCAGCCCCAGCATTTT. Its translation: CSVGTGANQPQHF.

The chain employs TRBV18 and TRBJ1-3, with 7 bases lining up with TRBD1. V lost 2 bases and J lost 4; bases outside the gene matches: 8. The CDR3 extends over 16 amino acids. Per germline, CDR1 KGHSH and CDR2 LQKENI. The CDR3 sequence is CASSPASTGVGNTIYF. In nucleotides, the CDR3 is TGTGCCAGCTCACCAGCATCTACAGGGGTCGGAAACACCATATATTTT.

The CDR3 is CASSYNAGGTDTQYF. The CDR3 nucleotides read TGTGCCAGCAGTTACAACGCGGGGGGCACAGATACGCAGTATTTT. J is TRBJ2-3 and V is TRBV6-2 or TRBV6-3; 7 nucleotides match TRBD2. This CDR3 has 15 residues. The V and J ends lost 2 bases and 1 base, in that order; junction bases with no gene match: 3. Germline lookup yields CDR1 MNHEY and CDR2 SVGEGT.

The rearrangement uses TRBV11-3 and TRBJ2-2; D not resolved. Germline V gene data show CDR1 as SGHNT and CDR2 as YENEEA. V was clipped by 0 bases and J by 1 base, with 9 bases between them. This CDR3 contains 16 residues. In DNA, the CDR3 is TGTGCCAGCAGCTTAGATCTCGGTGGGAACACCGGGGAGCTGTTTTTT. Its protein is CASSLDLGGNTGELFF.

The chain is built from TRBV3-1 (or the pseudogene TRBV3-2) and TRBJ1-3, with 7 bases matching TRBD1. This CDR3 has 17 residues. With V trimmed by 4 bases and J by 1 base, 10 bases remained unmatched. CDR1 is LGHDT and CDR2 is YNNKEL in the germline V gene (reference sequence). CDR3 nucleotides: TGTGCCAGCAGCCGTGGTAGGGACAGTTCATCTGGAAACACCATATATTTT. This translates into CASSRGRDSSSGNTIYF.

This clone occurred a few times. The chain uses TRBV10-3 and TRBJ2-7; TRBD2 matches at 13 bases. CDR1 is ENHRY, CDR2 SYGVKD, per germline. The CDR3 sequence is 15 residues long. The V gene end was trimmed by 6 bases and the J gene end by 5 bases; junction bases not matched to a gene: 7. The DNA for the CDR3 is TGTGCCATCAGAAATGGACTAGCGGGAGATGACGAGCAGTACTTC. Residues: CAIRNGLAGDDEQYF.

The V and J genes are TRBV30 and TRBJ2-5, with a possible D match to TRBD2 (7 bases). Germline CDR1 is GTSNPN and CDR2 is SVGIG (reference sequence). CDR3 length: 13 residues. The V end lost 3 bases, the J end lost 2 bases, and 10 bases lay between the germline ends. The CDR3 loop reads CAWRGGGQETQYF. CDR3 nucleotide sequence: TGTGCCTGGAGAGGGGGAGGGCAAGAGACCCAGTACTTC.

The chain carries TRBV27 and TRBJ1-3, with D maybe TRBD1 (5 bases). The CDR3 is 16 amino acids. V lost 5 bases and J 3 bases, leaving 17 bases between the germline ends. The germline V gene has CDR1 MNHEY and CDR2 SMNVEV (reference sequence). The CDR3 DNA follows: TGTGCCAGCAGTGACCGAAGGGGACTTGATGGAAACACCATATATTTT. Amino acid sequence: CASSDRRGLDGNTIYF.

About this clone itself: Other DNA sequences from this sample encode an identical CDR3 as well. J is TRBJ2-2 and V is TRBV5-1, with 10 bases lining up with TRBD1. This CDR3 is 15 amino acids long. Germline V gene lookup returns CDR1 SGHRS and CDR2 YFSETQ. V shed 1 base, J shed 5 bases, and the junction held 2 bases outside the gene matches. CDR3 loop: CASSLKGQGTGELFF. The CDR3, as DNA: TGCGCCAGCAGCTTGAAGGGACAGGGGACCGGGGAGCTGTTTTTT.

The J gene is TRBJ2-3, the V gene TRBV5-4, with 7 bases that match TRBD1. With 1 base clipped from V and 3 bases from J, the junction kept 5 bases outside the gene matches. The CDR3 length is 15 residues. Germline V gene lookup returns CDR1 SGHNT and CDR2 YYREEE (reference sequence). DNA of the CDR3: TGTGCCAGCAGCTTGAGACAGGGAACAACAGATACGCAGTATTTT. It yields the protein CASSLRQGTTDTQYF.

V is TRBV28 and J is TRBJ2-1; 9 bases line up with TRBD2. The V segment lost 7 bases and the J segment 8 bases; nucleotides outside the gene matches: 6. From germline, CDR1 is MDHEN and CDR2 SYDVKM. This CDR3 comprises 13 residues. In DNA, the CDR3 is TGTGCCAGCAACATAGCGGGAGAGGATGAGCAGTTCTTC. This sequence encodes CASNIAGEDEQFF.

V gene TRBV18 combines with J gene TRBJ2-2; 9 bases are shared with TRBD1. Germline V gene lookup returns CDR1 KGHSH and CDR2 LQKENI. The CDR3 extends over 18 amino acids. The V gene end was trimmed by 6 bases and the J gene end by 5 bases; junction bases not matched to a gene: 16. This CDR3 is CASSPNGRTGVGTGELFF. In DNA, the CDR3 is TGTGCCAGCTCTCCGAATGGAAGGACAGGGGTCGGGACCGGGGAGCTGTTTTTT. The full variable domain, completed using reference TRBV18 and TRBJ2-2, is NAGVMQNPRHLVRRRGQEARLRCSPMKGHSHVYWYRQLPEEGLKFMVYLQKENIIDESGMPKERFSAEFPKEGPSILRIQQVVRGDSAAYFCASSPNGRTGVGTGELFFGEGSRLTVL.

The CDR3 sequence: CASSFGAGVRSDTQYF. The CDR3 bases are TGTGCCAGCAGCTTTGGGGCAGGGGTTCGGTCAGATACGCAGTATTTT. The rearrangement uses TRBV7-9 and TRBJ2-3, with a possible D match to TRBD1 (6 bases). This CDR3 has 16 residues. V was trimmed by 3 bases and J by 4 bases, leaving 17 bases between them. Germline assignment: CDR1 SEHNR and CDR2 FQNEAQ (reference sequence).

The chain combines TRBV6-5 with TRBJ1-4, with D possibly TRBD1 on 6 matching bases. Germline loops: CDR1 MNHEY, CDR2 SVGAGI. This CDR3 contains 14 residues. V lost 4 bases and J lost 5, with 11 bases in between. The CDR3 nucleotides read TGTGCCAGCAGTTCGGGACAACAGAATGAAAAACTGTTTTTT. Translation gives CASSSGQQNEKLFF.

The chain joins TRBV6-1 to TRBJ1-2, with 11 bases lining up with TRBD1. The CDR3 totals 16 residues. V was pared by 3 bases and J by 8 bases, with 11 bases of the junction left unmatched. Per the germline V gene, CDR1 is MNHNS and CDR2 is SASEGT. CDR3 sequence: CASSEEVGQGAIGYTF. The CDR3 DNA reads as TGTGCCAGCAGTGAGGAGGTTGGACAGGGGGCAATCGGCTACACCTTC.

This clone appeared a single time. This sequence joins TRBV19 and TRBJ1-1, with 7 positions matching TRBD1. Trimming took 10 bases from V and 5 from J; bases not matched to a gene: 4. The CDR3 runs 11 residues. The V gene's germline CDR1 is LNHDA and CDR2 SQIVND (reference sequence). DNA of the CDR3: TGTGCCATCCGCAGGGGGACTGAAGCTTTCTTT. Translated: CAIRRGTEAFF.

This clone was counted a single time. This chain connects TRBV2 to TRBJ1-4, with a weak D call TRBD1 (6 bases). Trimming shortened V by 7 bases and J by 3 bases, and 15 bases separated the two germline ends. The CDR3 totals 15 residues. Germline V CDR1 and CDR2: SNHLY, FYNNEI. The CDR3 is CASTLRGGSNEKLFF. As DNA, the CDR3 is TGTGCCAGCACCCTGAGGGGGGGGTCTAATGAAAAACTGTTTTTT.